This T cell receptor beta chain appears in the sequencing data of a study of T cells in tuberculosis. In the study overall: T cells were selected with CD1B tetramers loaded with glucose monomycolate. Study observations and caveats: A GMM-specific repertoire classifier reached roughly 90% accuracy, AUROC 0.90.

Comments on this clone: The antigen remains undetermined.

Time point reported: new active TB diagnosis, blood taken before or within 7 days of starting treatment. The data were produced by immunoSEQ multiplex PCR, yet TCRdb's version contains in-frame clones alone and is incomplete. Of roughly 35,000 clones in the sample, around 90% were seen once. The trim removed 5 bases at V and 8 bases at J, leaving 10 bases unmatched. Germline V CDR1 and CDR2: MNHEY, SMNVEV (reference sequence). CDR3 length equals 14 residues. This TCR was recovered from an adult with tuberculosis. Some clones in this sample may be carry-over from other donors' samples. Sequencing was performed on PBMCs, taken at tuberculosis diagnosis. The J gene is TRBJ2-7, the V gene TRBV27; 9 bases agree with TRBD1. This CDR3 is CASSRDRAQPKQYF. Written as DNA, the CDR3 is TGTGCCAGCAGTAGGGACAGGGCGCAGCCTAAGCAGTACTTC.